This TCR beta chain was retrieved from a study of blood T cell repertoires in COVID-19. Note on this clone: The sample carries other DNA sequences with the same CDR3.

V lost 4 bases, J lost 6 bases, and 1 base stayed unmatched. CDR3 length: 12 residues. The germline gives CDR1 ENHRY, CDR2 SYGVKD. Repertoires were generated with immunoSEQ multiplex PCR, while TCRdb's copy carries only in-frame clones and drops some. The repertoire holds roughly 410,000 clones, 80% to 90% seen once, with under 3% in the top ten. This receptor was obtained from a woman aged 55-69 years with COVID-19, enrolled during active disease. The material sequenced was peripheral blood. The chain has TRBV10-3 and TRBJ2-7; 9 positions agree with TRBD1. CDR3 sequence (DNA): TGTGCCATCAGTGGGACAGGGGCCGAGCAGTACTTC. It translates to CAISGTGAEQYF.